This T cell receptor beta chain is drawn from a study of blood T cell repertoires in COVID-19. For the study at large: Both acute and convalescent COVID-19 samples were obtained from the United States, Italy and Spain. T cells, B-cell-depleted T cells, or PBMCs provided the cDNA or gDNA that served as material.

TCRdb's table, derived via immunoSEQ multiplex PCR, lists solely in-frame clones and lacks some. The table has about 130,000 clones, around 86% seen once. In germline, CDR1 is MNHEY, CDR2 SVGAGI. Between the trimmed V and J ends, which lost 6 bases and 3 bases, there was a span of 13 bases. The CDR3 is 14 amino acids. V and J are TRBV6-5 and TRBJ2-3, with TRBD1 as a possible D gene (5 bases). The sample consisted of peripheral blood. The receptor was isolated from a woman older than 75 with acute or convalescent COVID-19. The CDR3 nucleotides are TGTGCCAGCAGCAGCAGGGTCGGGACAGATACGCAGTATTTT. Amino acids: CASSSRVGTDTQYF.